Presented here are 17 T cell receptor beta chains from one specimen sequenced in a study of T cells in Graves' hyperthyroidism and ophthalmopathy. Amplification targeted TCR beta CDR3 regions from RNA transcripts. The HTBI primer set was used in a first-round RT-PCR of the TCR CDR3. Each CDR3 protein is one row after TCRdb ran MiXCR on the multiplex PCR reads. This sample carries hundreds of thousands of distinct CDR3 sequences, around 13% of them seen once, and the ten largest clones take about 9.4%. The sequenced material came from blood. The receptors stem from a woman between 18 and 30 years old with Graves' hyperthyroidism.

This clonotype was seen a few times. The gene calls are TRBV28 and TRBJ1-2; the D gene is possibly TRBD1 (6 bases). CDR1 MDHEN and CDR2 SYDVKM come from the germline V gene. Trimming stripped 7 bases from V and 0 bases from J, with 15 bases between. The CDR3 sequence is 15 residues long. The CDR3 protein is CASKQGWAANYGYTF. CDR3 nucleotides: TGTGCCAGCAAGCAGGGGTGGGCCGCTAACTATGGCTACACCTTC.

This sequence joins TRBV10-3 and TRBJ2-5; TRBD2 aligns across 7 bases. Germline CDR1 ENHRY, CDR2 SYGVKD. The CDR3 consists of 16 residues. The V and J ends lost 0 bases and 5 bases, in that order; junction bases with no gene match: 9. The CDR3 protein is CAISESHREVGETQYF. DNA of the CDR3: TGTGCCATCAGTGAGTCGCATCGGGAGGTTGGGGAGACCCAGTACTTC.

This clonotype has a count of ten or more. The genes are TRBV5-1 and TRBJ2-1, with TRBD2 matching over 7 bases. The CDR3 consists of 16 residues. V shed 0 bases, J shed 5 bases, and the junction held 8 bases outside the gene matches. Germline lookup yields CDR1 SGHRS and CDR2 YFSETQ. The CDR3 region has the DNA TGCGCCAGCAGCTTGGGGCTAGCGGTTATAGACAATGAGCAGTTCTTC. This translates into CASSLGLAVIDNEQFF.

This clonotype turned up a few times. The chain has TRBV20-1 and TRBJ1-5; TRBD1 is a possible D gene (5 bases). Trimming removed 4 bases from V and 2 bases from J, with 9 bases in between. Germline CDR1 is DFQATT and CDR2 is SNEGSKA (reference sequence). The CDR3 spans 13 residues. CDR3 DNA sequence: TGCAGTGCTAAGGGGCAGCGCAATCAGCCCCAGCATTTT. Translation: CSAKGQRNQPQHF.

V is TRBV20-1 and J is TRBJ2-5; D not certain. Trimming took off 6 bases at V and 11 bases at J, with 19 bases between the two ends. The germline gives CDR1 DFQATT, CDR2 SNEGSKA (reference sequence). The CDR3 covers 12 residues. The CDR3 loop is CSALFSPATQYF. CDR3 DNA: TGCAGTGCCTTATTCTCACCCGCTACTCAGTACTTC.

This clonotype was picked up many times. The chain couples TRBV2 to TRBJ1-3; D call uncertain. The length of the CDR3 is 15 residues. V was shortened by 6 bases and J by 0 bases, with 12 bases between the two germline ends. Germline V gene lookup returns CDR1 SNHLY and CDR2 FYNNEI. The CDR3 loop is CASRETSDSGNTIYF. The CDR3 coding sequence is TGTGCCAGCAGGGAAACATCCGACTCTGGAAACACCATATATTTT.

There are many counts of this clonotype. The chain carries TRBV6-1 and TRBJ2-7, with a weak D call TRBD1 (5 bases). Trimming removed 0 bases at V and 5 bases at J, with 14 bases between. The CDR3 consists of 15 residues. Per the germline V gene, CDR1 is MNHNS and CDR2 is SASEGT. CDR3 residues: CASSEALVGAHEQYF. The CDR3 DNA reads TGTGCCAGCAGTGAAGCGCTTGTTGGGGCCCACGAGCAGTACTTC.

In this sample, this clonotype turned up many times. This chain uses TRBV27 with TRBJ1-2; D perhaps matches TRBD1 (5 bases). V lost 1 base to trimming and J lost 3 bases, with 9 bases between them. Germline assignment: CDR1 MNHEY and CDR2 SMNVEV (reference sequence). This CDR3 spans 14 amino acids. The CDR3 loop reads CASSLLGGDYGYTF. CDR3 bases: TGTGCCAGCAGTTTATTGGGGGGGGACTATGGCTACACCTTC.

In this sample, this clonotype turned up a few times. The chain carries TRBV9 and TRBJ2-7, with 9 positions matching TRBD2. Germline values: CDR1 SGDLS, CDR2 YYNGEE. The ends lost 2 bases at V and 7 bases at J; junction bases unmatched: 7. The CDR3 totals 14 residues. CDR3 DNA: TGTGCCAGCAGCGTCGCTAGCGGGACGAGAGAGCAGTACTTC. Its protein product is CASSVASGTREQYF.

This clonotype was recorded only once. J is TRBJ1-2 and V is TRBV20-1; 8 nucleotides match TRBD1. Germline CDR1 is DFQATT and CDR2 is SNEGSKA (reference sequence). The CDR3 length is 13 residues. Losses at the gene ends were 5 bases for V and 3 bases for J; bases not matched to a gene: 5. CDR3 loop: CSADPDRDYGYTF. The CDR3 coding sequence is TGCAGTGCTGACCCGGACAGGGACTATGGCTACACCTTC.

The chain is built from TRBV20-1 and TRBJ1-1; D uncertain. The germline V gene encodes CDR1 DFQATT and CDR2 SNEGSKA (reference sequence). The CDR3 consists of 15 residues. The germline V and J ends were trimmed by 3 bases and 0 bases, with 14 bases remaining between them. In nucleotides, the CDR3 is TGCAGTGCTAGTGTCGGGGAAGAAATGAACACTGAAGCTTTCTTT. Translation gives CSASVGEEMNTEAFF.

Ten or more counts support this clonotype. The chain uses TRBV20-1 and TRBJ2-7; D is uncertain. The V end lost 1 base, the J end lost 3 bases, and 7 bases lay between the germline ends. Per the germline V gene, CDR1 is DFQATT and CDR2 is SNEGSKA (reference sequence). The CDR3 is made up of 12 amino acids. CDR3 sequence reads: CSARGDVYEQYF. As DNA, the CDR3 is TGCAGTGCTAGAGGAGACGTCTACGAGCAGTACTTC.

This clonotype has a count of ten or more. The V gene is TRBV30, the J gene TRBJ1-1; weak D call: TRBD1 (5 bases). The CDR3 sequence is 14 residues long. Germline V gene data show CDR1 as GTSNPN and CDR2 as SVGIG (reference sequence). The germline V and J ends were trimmed by 0 bases and 5 bases, with 13 bases remaining between them. The CDR3 here is CAWSVRGIGTEAFF. The DNA of the CDR3 is TGTGCCTGGAGTGTAAGGGGTATCGGAACTGAAGCTTTCTTT.

The V and J genes are TRBV20-1 and TRBJ2-3; a possible D gene is TRBD2 (6 bases). The CDR3 spans 15 residues. Germline CDR1 reads DFQATT; CDR2 reads SNEGSKA (reference sequence). The V and J ends lost 4 bases and 0 bases respectively, with 14 bases between them. The CDR3 reads CSANGRYPSTDTQYF. CDR3 in DNA: TGCAGTGCTAACGGGAGATATCCCAGCACAGATACGCAGTATTTT.

This clonotype was picked up many times. This rearrangement joins TRBV5-1 to TRBJ1-2; TRBD1 aligns across 9 bases. This CDR3 has 13 residues. CDR1 SGHRS and CDR2 YFSETQ come from the germline V gene. Trimming removed 5 bases from V and 8 bases from J; junction bases left unmatched: 7. CDR3 sequence reads: CASSPDRGGGYTF. The CDR3 DNA sequence: TGCGCCAGCAGTCCGGACAGGGGAGGAGGCTACACCTTC. The whole variable domain, filled in from reference TRBV5-1 and TRBJ1-2, reads KAGVTQTPRYLIKTRGQQVTLSCSPISGHRSVSWYQQTPGQGLQFLFEYFSETQRNKGNFPGRFSGRQFSNSRSEMNVSTLELGDSALYLCASSPDRGGGYTFGSGTRLTVV.

The chain combines TRBV12-3 or TRBV12-4 with TRBJ2-3; D possibly corresponds to TRBD2 (6 bases). Trimming removed 8 bases from V and 5 bases from J, with 26 bases in between. The CDR3 loop spans 17 amino acids. DNA of the CDR3: TGTGCCAGCGCAGTCGACATTACCGGTGGGAGGAGAGATACGCAGTATTTT. Translation gives CASAVDITGGRRDTQYF.

This clonotype was counted a few times. This chain links TRBV7-9 with TRBJ2-1; 7 bases fit TRBD2. The germline V gene encodes CDR1 SEHNR and CDR2 FQNEAQ (reference sequence). CDR3 size: 16 residues. After removal of 4 bases from V and 8 bases from J, the junction contained 14 bases not matched to a gene. CDR3 sequence: CASSSELPREYHEQFF. DNA for the CDR3: TGTGCCAGCAGCTCAGAGCTTCCGCGGGAGTACCATGAGCAGTTCTTC.